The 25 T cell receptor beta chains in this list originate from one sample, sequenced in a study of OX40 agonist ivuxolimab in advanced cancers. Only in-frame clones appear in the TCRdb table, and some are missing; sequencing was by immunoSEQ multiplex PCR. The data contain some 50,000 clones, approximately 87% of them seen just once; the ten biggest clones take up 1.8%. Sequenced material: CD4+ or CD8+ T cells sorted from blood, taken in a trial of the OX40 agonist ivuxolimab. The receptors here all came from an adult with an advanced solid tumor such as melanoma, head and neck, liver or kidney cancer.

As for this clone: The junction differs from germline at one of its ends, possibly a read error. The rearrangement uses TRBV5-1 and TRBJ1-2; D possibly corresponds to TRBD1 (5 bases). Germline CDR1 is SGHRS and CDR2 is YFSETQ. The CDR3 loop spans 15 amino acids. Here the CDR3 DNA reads TGTGCCAGCAGTTCCCGACAGAGTACTAACTATGGCTACACCTTC. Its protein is CASSSRQSTNYGYTF. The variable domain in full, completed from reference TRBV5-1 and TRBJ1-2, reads KAGVTQTPRYLIKTRGQQVTLSCSPISGHRSVSWYQQTPGQGLQFLFEYFSETQRNKGNFPGRFSGRQFSNSRSEMNVSTLELGDSALYLCASSSRQSTNYGYTFGSGTRLTVV.

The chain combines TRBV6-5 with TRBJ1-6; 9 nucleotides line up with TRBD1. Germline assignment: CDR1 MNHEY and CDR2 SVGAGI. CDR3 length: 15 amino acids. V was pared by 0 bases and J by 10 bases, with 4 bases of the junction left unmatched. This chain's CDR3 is CASSYSRQGDSPLHF. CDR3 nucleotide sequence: TGTGCCAGCAGTTACTCGAGACAGGGGGACTCACCCCTCCACTTT.

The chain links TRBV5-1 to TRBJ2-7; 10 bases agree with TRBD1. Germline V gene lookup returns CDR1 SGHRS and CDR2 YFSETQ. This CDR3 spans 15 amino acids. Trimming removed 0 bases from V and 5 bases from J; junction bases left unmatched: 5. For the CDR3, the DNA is TGCGCCAGCAGCTTGGGCCGGGACAGGGGTCACGAGCAGTACTTC. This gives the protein CASSLGRDRGHEQYF.

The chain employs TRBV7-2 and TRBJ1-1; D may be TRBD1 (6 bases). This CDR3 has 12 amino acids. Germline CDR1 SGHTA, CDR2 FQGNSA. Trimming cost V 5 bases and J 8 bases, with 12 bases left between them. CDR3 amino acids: CASSRRDKEAFF. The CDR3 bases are TGTGCCAGCAGCCGCCGGGACAAGGAAGCTTTCTTT.

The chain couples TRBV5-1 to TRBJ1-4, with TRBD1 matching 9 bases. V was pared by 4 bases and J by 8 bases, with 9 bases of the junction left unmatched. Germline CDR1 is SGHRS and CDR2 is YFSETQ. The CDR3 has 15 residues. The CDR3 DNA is TGCGCCAGCAGCCTACAGGGGGCGCATGAGGAAAAACTGTTTTTT. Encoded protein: CASSLQGAHEEKLFF.

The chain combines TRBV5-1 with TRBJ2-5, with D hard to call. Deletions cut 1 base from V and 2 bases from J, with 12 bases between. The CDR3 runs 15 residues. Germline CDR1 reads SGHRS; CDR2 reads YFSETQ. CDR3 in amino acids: CASSLYPIGQETQYF. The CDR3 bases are TGCGCCAGCAGCTTGTACCCCATAGGGCAAGAGACCCAGTACTTC.

The CDR3, as DNA: TGTGCCAGCAGACGTCGGGGTGATAGTGAAAAACTGTTTTTT. It is translated as CASRRRGDSEKLFF. The gene calls are TRBV6-5 and TRBJ1-4; D not certain. This CDR3 has 14 residues. The germline V gene has CDR1 MNHEY and CDR2 SVGAGI. Trimming removed 6 bases from V and 7 bases from J, with 15 bases in between.

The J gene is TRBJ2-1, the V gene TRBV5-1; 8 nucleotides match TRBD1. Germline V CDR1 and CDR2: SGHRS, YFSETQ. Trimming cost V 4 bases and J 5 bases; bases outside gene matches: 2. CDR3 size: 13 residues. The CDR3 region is CASSPDRDNEQFF. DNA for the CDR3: TGCGCCAGCAGCCCGGACAGGGACAATGAGCAGTTCTTC.

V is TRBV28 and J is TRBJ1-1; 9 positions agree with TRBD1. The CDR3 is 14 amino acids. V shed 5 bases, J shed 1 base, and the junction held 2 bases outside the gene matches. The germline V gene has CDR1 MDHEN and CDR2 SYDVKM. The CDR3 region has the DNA TGTGCCAGCAGTATGGGACAGGGGAACACTGAAGCTTTCTTT. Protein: CASSMGQGNTEAFF.

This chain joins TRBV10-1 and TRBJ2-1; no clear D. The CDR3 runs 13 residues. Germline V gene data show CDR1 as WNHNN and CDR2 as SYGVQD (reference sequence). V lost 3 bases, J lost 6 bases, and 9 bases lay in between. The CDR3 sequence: CASSESRINEQFF. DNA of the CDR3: TGCGCCAGCAGTGAAAGTCGCATCAATGAGCAGTTCTTC.

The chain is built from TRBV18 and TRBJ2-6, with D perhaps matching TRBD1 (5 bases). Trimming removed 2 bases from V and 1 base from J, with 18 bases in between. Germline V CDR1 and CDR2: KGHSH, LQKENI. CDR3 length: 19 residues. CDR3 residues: CASSPIQAGKGSGANVLTF. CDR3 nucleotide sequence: TGTGCCAGCTCACCAATCCAGGCAGGGAAGGGTTCTGGGGCCAACGTCCTGACTTTC.

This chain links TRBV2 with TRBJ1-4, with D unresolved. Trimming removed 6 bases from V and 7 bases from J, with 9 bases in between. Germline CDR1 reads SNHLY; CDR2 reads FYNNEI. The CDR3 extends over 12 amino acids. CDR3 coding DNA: TGTGCCAGCAGGTCCAGCCTTGAAAAACTGTTTTTT. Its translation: CASRSSLEKLFF.

The CDR3 region is CASSPPGLAGVEQYF. The CDR3 DNA reads TGTGCCAGCTCACCTCCGGGACTAGCGGGAGTCGAGCAGTACTTC. The gene calls are TRBV18 and TRBJ2-7; 14 bases are shared with TRBD2. The V gene's germline CDR1 is KGHSH and CDR2 LQKENI. Trimming cost V 3 bases and J 6 bases; bases outside gene matches: 4. The CDR3 is 15 amino acids.

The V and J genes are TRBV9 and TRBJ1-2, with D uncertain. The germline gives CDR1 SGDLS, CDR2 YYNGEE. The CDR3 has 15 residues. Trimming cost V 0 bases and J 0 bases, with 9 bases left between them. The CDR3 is CASSVVENANYGYTF. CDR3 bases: TGTGCCAGCAGCGTAGTGGAAAACGCTAACTATGGCTACACCTTC.

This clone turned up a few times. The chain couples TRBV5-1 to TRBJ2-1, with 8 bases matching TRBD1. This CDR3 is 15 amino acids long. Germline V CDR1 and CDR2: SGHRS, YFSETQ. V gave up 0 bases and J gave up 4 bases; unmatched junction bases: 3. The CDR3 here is CASSLGQGAYNEQFF. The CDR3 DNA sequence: TGCGCCAGCAGCTTGGGGCAGGGGGCTTACAATGAGCAGTTCTTC.

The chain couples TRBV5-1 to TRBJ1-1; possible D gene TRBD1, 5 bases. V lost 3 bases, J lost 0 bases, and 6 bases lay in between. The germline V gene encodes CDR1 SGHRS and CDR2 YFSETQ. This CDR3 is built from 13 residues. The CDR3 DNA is TGCGCCAGCAGCTCGACAGTGAACACTGAAGCTTTCTTT. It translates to CASSSTVNTEAFF. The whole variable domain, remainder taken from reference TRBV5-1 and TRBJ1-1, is KAGVTQTPRYLIKTRGQQVTLSCSPISGHRSVSWYQQTPGQGLQFLFEYFSETQRNKGNFPGRFSGRQFSNSRSEMNVSTLELGDSALYLCASSSTVNTEAFFGQGTRLTVV.

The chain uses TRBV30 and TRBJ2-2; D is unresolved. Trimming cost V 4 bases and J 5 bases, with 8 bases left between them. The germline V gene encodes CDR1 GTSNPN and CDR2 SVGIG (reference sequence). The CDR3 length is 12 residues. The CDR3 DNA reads TGTGCCTGGATGCGTAGGACCGGGGAGCTGTTTTTT. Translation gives CAWMRRTGELFF.

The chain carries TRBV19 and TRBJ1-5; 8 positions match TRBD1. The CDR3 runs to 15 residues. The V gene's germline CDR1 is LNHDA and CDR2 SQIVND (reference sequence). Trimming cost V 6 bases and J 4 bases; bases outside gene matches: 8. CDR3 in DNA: TGTGCCAGTAGGGGGGGGACAGGAGGGAATCAGCCCCAGCATTTT. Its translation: CASRGGTGGNQPQHF. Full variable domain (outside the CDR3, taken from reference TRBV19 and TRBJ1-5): DGGITQSPKYLFRKEGQNVTLSCEQNLNHDAMYWYRQDPGQGLRLIYYSQIVNDFQKGDIAEGYSVSREKKESFPLTVTSAQKNPTAFYLCASRGGTGGNQPQHFGDGTRLSIL.

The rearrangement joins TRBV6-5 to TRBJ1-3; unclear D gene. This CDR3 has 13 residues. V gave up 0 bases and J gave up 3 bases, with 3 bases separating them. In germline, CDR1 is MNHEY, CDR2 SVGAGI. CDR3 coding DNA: TGTGCCAGCAGTTACTCGAATGGAAACACCATATATTTT. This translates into CASSYSNGNTIYF.

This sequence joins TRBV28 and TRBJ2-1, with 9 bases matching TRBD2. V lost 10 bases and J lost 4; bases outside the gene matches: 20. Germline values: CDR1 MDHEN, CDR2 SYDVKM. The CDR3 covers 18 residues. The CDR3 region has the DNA TGTGCCACCTCGAACCCAGCGGGGGGAGGTGCCTTTTACAATGAGCAGTTCTTC. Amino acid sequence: CATSNPAGGGAFYNEQFF.

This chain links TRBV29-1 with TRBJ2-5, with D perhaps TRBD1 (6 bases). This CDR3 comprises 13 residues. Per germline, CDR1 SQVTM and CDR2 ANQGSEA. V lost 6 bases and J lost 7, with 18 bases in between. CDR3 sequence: CSVQVQGIGTQYF. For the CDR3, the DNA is TGCAGCGTGCAAGTACAGGGAATTGGGACCCAGTACTTC.

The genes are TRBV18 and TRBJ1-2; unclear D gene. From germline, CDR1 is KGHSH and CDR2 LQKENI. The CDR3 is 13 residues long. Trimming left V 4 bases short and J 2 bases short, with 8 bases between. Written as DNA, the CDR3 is TGTGCCAGCTCACGTGCAGAGAACTATGGCTACACCTTC. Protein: CASSRAENYGYTF.

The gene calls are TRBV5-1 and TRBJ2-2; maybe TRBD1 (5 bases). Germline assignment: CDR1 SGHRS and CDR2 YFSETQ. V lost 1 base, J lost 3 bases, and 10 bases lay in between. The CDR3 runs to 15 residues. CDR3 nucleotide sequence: TGCGCCAGCAGCTTGAGAGACAGTTACACCGGGGAGCTGTTTTTT. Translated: CASSLRDSYTGELFF.

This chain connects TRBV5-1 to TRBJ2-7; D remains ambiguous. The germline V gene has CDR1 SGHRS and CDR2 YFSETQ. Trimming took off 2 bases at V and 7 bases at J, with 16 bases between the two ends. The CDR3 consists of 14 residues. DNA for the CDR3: TGCGCCAGCAGCTTCCGAGCTAGTCAAAGGGAGCAGTACTTC. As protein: CASSFRASQREQYF.

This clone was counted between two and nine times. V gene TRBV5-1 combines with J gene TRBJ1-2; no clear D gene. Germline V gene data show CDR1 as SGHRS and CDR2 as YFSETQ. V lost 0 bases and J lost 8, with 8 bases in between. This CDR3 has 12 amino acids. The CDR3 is CASSLEGWGYTF. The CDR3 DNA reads TGCGCCAGCAGCTTGGAAGGGTGGGGCTACACCTTC.